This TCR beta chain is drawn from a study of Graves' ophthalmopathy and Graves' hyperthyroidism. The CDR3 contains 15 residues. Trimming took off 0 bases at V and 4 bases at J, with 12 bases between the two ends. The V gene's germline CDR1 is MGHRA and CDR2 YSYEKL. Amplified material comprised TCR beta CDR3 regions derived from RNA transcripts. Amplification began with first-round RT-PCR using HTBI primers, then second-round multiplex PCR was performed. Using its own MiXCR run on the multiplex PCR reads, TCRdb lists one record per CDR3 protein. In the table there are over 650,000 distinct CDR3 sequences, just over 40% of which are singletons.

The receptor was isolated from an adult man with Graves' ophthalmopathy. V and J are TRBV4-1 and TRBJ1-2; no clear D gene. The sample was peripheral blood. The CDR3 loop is CASSQEWVSSYGYTF. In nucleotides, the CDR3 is TGCGCCAGCAGCCAAGAATGGGTTAGTAGCTATGGCTACACCTTC.